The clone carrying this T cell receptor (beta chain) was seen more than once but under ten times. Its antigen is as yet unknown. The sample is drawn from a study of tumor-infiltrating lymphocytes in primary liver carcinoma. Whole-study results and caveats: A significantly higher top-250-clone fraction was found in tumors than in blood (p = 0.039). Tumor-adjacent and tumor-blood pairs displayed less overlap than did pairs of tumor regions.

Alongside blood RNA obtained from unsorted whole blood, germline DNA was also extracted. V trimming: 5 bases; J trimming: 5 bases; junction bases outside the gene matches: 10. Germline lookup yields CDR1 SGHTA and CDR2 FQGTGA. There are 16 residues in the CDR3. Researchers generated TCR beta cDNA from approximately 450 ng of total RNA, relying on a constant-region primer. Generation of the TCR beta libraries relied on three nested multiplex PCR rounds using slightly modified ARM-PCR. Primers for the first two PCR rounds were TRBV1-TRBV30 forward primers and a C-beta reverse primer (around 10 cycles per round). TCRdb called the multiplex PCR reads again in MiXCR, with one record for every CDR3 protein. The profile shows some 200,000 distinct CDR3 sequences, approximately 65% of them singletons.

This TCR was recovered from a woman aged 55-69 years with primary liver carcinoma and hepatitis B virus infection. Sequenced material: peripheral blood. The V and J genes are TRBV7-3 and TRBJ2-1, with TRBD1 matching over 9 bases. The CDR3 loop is CASSKTRDRVHNEQFF. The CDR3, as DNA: TGTGCCAGCAGCAAGACCCGGGACAGGGTTCACAATGAGCAGTTCTTC. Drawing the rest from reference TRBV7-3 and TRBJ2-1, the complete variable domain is GAGVSQTPSNKVTEKGKYVELRCDPISGHTALYWYRQSLGQGPEFLIYFQGTGAADDSGLPNDRFFAVRPEGSVSTLKIQRTERGDSAVYLCASSKTRDRVHNEQFFGPGTRLTVL.